This passage covers 30 T cell receptor beta chains from one sample sequenced in a study of neurological immune-mediated disorders (dated by TCRdb to about 2019). Library construction relied on 5' RACE. This sample was sequenced with an Illumina HiSeq 2500. TCRdb passed the public sequencing reads through fastp at Q25 and MiXCR, retaining productive beta sequences. A single entry per CDR3 protein holds the most common genes and DNA from its merged rows. The table for this sample lists about 14,000 distinct CDR3 sequences; roughly a tenth of them were counted only once. The ten largest clonotypes hold around 23% of the sample. Material for sequencing was PBMCs. These receptors came from a woman in her thirties or forties in good health.

This clonotype appeared many times. The chain links TRBV5-1 to TRBJ2-3; 7 positions agree with TRBD2. The CDR3 spans 13 residues. CDR1 and CDR2 (germline): SGHRS, YFSETQ. The V segment lost 7 bases and the J segment 4 bases; nucleotides outside the gene matches: 6. CDR3 nucleotide sequence: TGCGCCAGCTTCATAGCGGGTTCAGATACGCAGTATTTT. Amino acids: CASFIAGSDTQYF.

This clonotype was picked up many times. The CDR3 DNA is TGTGCCAGCAGCTTAGCGTTCGCGACTGCGTCGATTGAGCAGTTCTTC. It codes for CASSLAFATASIEQFF. This chain connects TRBV7-2 to TRBJ2-1, with D uncertain. Germline CDR1 SGHTA, CDR2 FQGNSA. V shed 0 bases and J shed 9 bases, with 18 bases lying between them. This CDR3 comprises 16 residues.

This clonotype appeared a few times. The V call is TRBV7-2, the J call TRBJ1-2, with 11 bases fitting TRBD1. Looked up from germline, CDR1 is SGHTA and CDR2 is FQGNSA. This CDR3 contains 15 residues. The V segment lost 5 bases and the J segment 8 bases; nucleotides outside the gene matches: 10. The CDR3: CASSPHGQGAEGYTF. The CDR3, as DNA: TGTGCCAGCAGCCCTCACGGACAGGGGGCAGAAGGCTACACCTTC. Full variable domain (outside the CDR3, taken from reference TRBV7-2 and TRBJ1-2): GAGVSQSPSNKVTEKGKDVELRCDPISGHTALYWYRQSLGQGLEFLIYFQGNSAPDKSGLPSDRFSAERTGGSVSTLTIQRTQQEDSAVYLCASSPHGQGAEGYTFGSGTRLTVV.

This chain joins TRBV4-3 and TRBJ2-1; 10 bases fit TRBD2. V trimming: 4 bases; J trimming: 4 bases; junction bases outside the gene matches: 7. The germline gives CDR1 LGHNA, CDR2 YSLEER. This CDR3 has 16 residues. The CDR3 reads CASSPRPSGSYNEQFF. In DNA form, the CDR3 reads TGCGCCAGCAGCCCTAGGCCTAGCGGGAGTTACAATGAGCAGTTCTTC.

J is TRBJ2-7 and V is TRBV6-2 or TRBV6-3; the D is unclear. V lost 5 bases, J lost 4 bases, and 6 bases lay in between. CDR1 and CDR2 from the germline V gene are MNHEY and SVGEGT. The CDR3 consists of 11 residues. CDR3 region: CASSPRYEQYF. CDR3 nucleotides: TGTGCCAGCAGTCCTCGTTACGAGCAGTACTTC.

This clonotype was detected many times. The chain is built from TRBV20-1 and TRBJ1-2; the D is unclear. There are 10 residues in the CDR3. Trimming took off 4 bases at V and 4 bases at J, with 4 bases between the two ends. Germline V gene lookup returns CDR1 DFQATT and CDR2 SNEGSKA (reference sequence). The CDR3 DNA follows: TGCAGTGCTACGAGCTATGGCTACACCTTC. This sequence encodes CSATSYGYTF.

The sample holds many counts of this clonotype. V usage is TRBV12-3 or TRBV12-4 and J usage is TRBJ1-5; a possible D gene is TRBD1 (5 bases). The ends were cut back, 4 bases at V and 5 bases at J, with 6 bases in the middle. The CDR3 is 12 residues long. This CDR3 is CASSSGYQPQHF. The CDR3 DNA is TGTGCCAGCAGTTCAGGGTATCAGCCCCAGCATTTT.

This clonotype was found many times. The gene calls are TRBV7-8 and TRBJ2-5; 8 bases line up with TRBD2. CDR3 size: 15 residues. V was clipped by 4 bases and J by 5 bases; unmatched bases: 9. The germline V gene encodes CDR1 SGHVS and CDR2 FQNEAQ. The CDR3 reads CASSSGGAIGETQYF. The CDR3 nucleotides read TGTGCCAGCAGCTCCGGGGGGGCTATTGGGGAGACCCAGTACTTC.

This clonotype was counted many times. This rearrangement joins TRBV5-1 to TRBJ1-1; D gene unclear. Germline values: CDR1 SGHRS, CDR2 YFSETQ. This CDR3 has 12 amino acids. Trimming shortened V by 7 bases and J by 3 bases, and 10 bases separated the two germline ends. Here the CDR3 reads CASGPLDTEAFF. CDR3 nucleotide sequence: TGCGCCAGCGGGCCCCTAGACACTGAAGCTTTCTTT.

This clonotype was found many times. V gene TRBV5-5 combines with J gene TRBJ2-1, with 11 bases aligning to TRBD1. From germline, CDR1 is SGHKS and CDR2 YYEKEE (reference sequence). Germline trimming cut 1 base from V and 1 base from J; bases unmatched to any gene: 10. The CDR3 totals 19 residues. DNA for the CDR3: TGTGCCAGCAGCTTGTTAGGACAGGGGGCTTGGAGGTCCTACAATGAGCAGTTCTTC. This translates into CASSLLGQGAWRSYNEQFF. The full variable domain, with the rest looked up from reference TRBV5-5 and TRBJ2-1, is DAGVTQSPTHLIKTRGQQVTLRCSPISGHKSVSWYQQVLGQGPQFIFQYYEKEERGRGNFPDRFSARQFPNYSSELNVNALLLGDSALYLCASSLLGQGAWRSYNEQFFGPGTRLTVL.

CDR3 DNA: TGCGCCAGCAGCCAAAAAGGTTCAAGCACAGATACGCAGTATTTT. Translation gives CASSQKGSSTDTQYF. V and J are TRBV4-3 and TRBJ2-3; no clear D. Trimming stripped 2 bases from V and 0 bases from J, with 9 bases between. Germline CDR1 is LGHNA and CDR2 is YSLEER. This CDR3 spans 15 amino acids.

This clonotype was seen many times. Just one base apart from a much larger clone, this may be a read error. The chain carries TRBV5-1 and TRBJ1-1, with no clear D. Germline CDR1 reads SGHRS; CDR2 reads YFSETQ. With 0 bases removed from V and 1 base from J, the gap between germline ends came to 4 bases. This CDR3 contains 13 residues. The DNA of the CDR3 is TGCGCCAGCAGCTTGGGGGAGAACACTGAAGCTTTCTTT. Protein: CASSLGENTEAFF.

Ten or more counts support this clonotype. The rearrangement links TRBV7-3 to TRBJ2-5, with D uncertain. Germline CDR1 SGHTA, CDR2 FQGTGA. The V gene lost 5 bases and the J gene lost 5 bases, with 12 bases spanning the gap. This CDR3 contains 13 residues. In nucleotides, the CDR3 is TGTGCCAGCAGCCCTTCTATAACCGAGACCCAGTACTTC. Its protein product is CASSPSITETQYF.

This clonotype was observed many times. The chain uses TRBV6-1 and TRBJ1-2; TRBD1 agrees at 7 bases. CDR3 length equals 16 residues. The trim removed 3 bases at V and 0 bases at J, leaving 7 bases unmatched. Germline-derived CDR1 and CDR2 are MNHNS and SASEGT. Written as DNA, the CDR3 is TGTGCCAGCAGTGATACTTTCAGGGGGTCTAACTATGGCTACACCTTC. It encodes CASSDTFRGSNYGYTF.

This clonotype was observed many times. This chain links TRBV4-1 with TRBJ2-3; D not certain. Trimming stripped 0 bases from V and 3 bases from J, with 13 bases between. Germline CDR1 reads MGHRA; CDR2 reads YSYEKL. CDR3 length: 16 residues. CDR3 nucleotides: TGCGCCAGCAGCCAAGAAGGATTTAGGGCTACAGATACGCAGTATTTT. Translating it yields CASSQEGFRATDTQYF.

In its sample, this clonotype was seen many times. The genes are TRBV7-9 and TRBJ1-1; a possible D gene is TRBD1 (5 bases). The V gene's germline CDR1 is SEHNR and CDR2 FQNEAQ (reference sequence). The length of the CDR3 is 13 residues. Trimming took off 2 bases at V and 8 bases at J, with 12 bases between the two ends. CDR3 sequence (DNA): TGTGCCAGCAGCTTAAGAAGGGGACTCGAAGCTTTCTTT. It codes for CASSLRRGLEAFF.

This clonotype was detected ten times or more. This chain uses TRBV6-1 with TRBJ2-3, with D possibly called TRBD1 or TRBD2 (5 bases each). The CDR3 sequence is 17 residues long. CDR1 MNHNS and CDR2 SASEGT come from the germline V gene. Trimming left V 5 bases short and J 5 bases short, with 23 bases between. CDR3 coding DNA: TGTGCCAGCAGTAGACACGGGACGACTCAGGTGGGAGATACGCAGTATTTT. Translating it yields CASSRHGTTQVGDTQYF.

This clonotype was detected ten times or more. This chain links TRBV5-1 with TRBJ2-1; D is perhaps TRBD1 (7 bases). The V end was cut by 6 bases, the J end by 2 bases, with 12 bases between. From germline, CDR1 is SGHRS and CDR2 YFSETQ. CDR3 length equals 14 residues. This CDR3 is CASKEGAAYNEQFF. The CDR3 nucleotides read TGCGCCAGCAAGGAGGGGGCGGCCTACAATGAGCAGTTCTTC.

This clonotype was recorded many times. CDR3 protein: CASSFSARLMNTEAFF. The CDR3 DNA sequence: TGCGCCAGCAGCTTCTCCGCGAGGCTCATGAACACTGAAGCTTTCTTT. This rearrangement joins TRBV5-1 to TRBJ1-1; no clear D gene. This CDR3 spans 16 amino acids. CDR1 and CDR2 (germline): SGHRS, YFSETQ. V gave up 2 bases and J gave up 0 bases, with 14 bases separating them.

Ten or more counts support this clonotype. The genes are TRBV12-3 or TRBV12-4 and TRBJ2-6, with D tentatively TRBD2 (5 bases). Trimming removed 6 bases from V and 0 bases from J, with 9 bases in between. The CDR3 has 15 amino acids. The CDR3 coding sequence is TGTGCCAGCAGGATCGGGAACTCTGGGGCCAACGTCCTGACTTTC. It encodes CASRIGNSGANVLTF.

Ten or more counts support this clonotype. The V gene is TRBV12-3 or TRBV12-4, the J gene TRBJ2-1, with D possibly matching TRBD1 (8 bases). V lost 1 base and J lost 7, with 11 bases in between. CDR3 length equals 14 residues. DNA of the CDR3: TGTGCCAGCAGTTTAGTACAGGGGGGGAATGAGCAGTTCTTC. As protein: CASSLVQGGNEQFF.

This clonotype was detected many times. J is TRBJ2-2 and V is TRBV28; 14 bases fit TRBD2. Germline CDR1 reads MDHEN; CDR2 reads SYDVKM. This CDR3 is built from 16 residues. The ends lost 2 bases at V and 6 bases at J; junction bases unmatched: 2. The CDR3 loop is CASSLPGLAGAGELFF. CDR3 DNA: TGTGCCAGCAGTTTACCGGGACTAGCGGGAGCCGGGGAGCTGTTTTTT.

This clonotype was detected many times. The J gene is TRBJ2-7, the V gene TRBV25-1; 11 nucleotides align to TRBD2. The V gene's germline CDR1 is MGHDK and CDR2 SYGVNS. V shed 5 bases and J 0 bases; nucleotides not matched to a gene: 21. The CDR3 extends over 21 amino acids. In nucleotides, the CDR3 is TGTGCCAGCAGTCCGCAGTCTGGGACTAGCGGTAAGAAGGCCTCCTCCTACGAGCAGTACTTC. Residues: CASSPQSGTSGKKASSYEQYF.

By proportion, this clonotype is medium-sized. CDR3 loop: CSAKVEYNSPLHF. The CDR3 nucleotides read TGCAGTGCCAAAGTGGAGTATAATTCACCCCTCCACTTT. This chain links TRBV20-1 with TRBJ1-6, with no clear D. This CDR3 is built from 13 residues. The ends were cut back, 6 bases at V and 4 bases at J, with 10 bases in the middle. Germline assignment: CDR1 DFQATT and CDR2 SNEGSKA (reference sequence).

This clonotype was found many times. This rearrangement joins TRBV9 to TRBJ1-2; 8 bases map to TRBD1. CDR3 length: 15 amino acids. Trimming cost V 0 bases and J 8 bases; bases outside gene matches: 9. Germline loops: CDR1 SGDLS, CDR2 YYNGEE. As DNA, the CDR3 is TGTGCCAGCAGCGTAGAGGGGCAGGGGGCGACCGGCTACACCTTC. Its translation: CASSVEGQGATGYTF.

The V gene is TRBV5-1, the J gene TRBJ2-2; no firm D call. Trimming took 1 base from V and 0 from J, leaving 10 bases between them. Germline loops: CDR1 SGHRS, CDR2 YFSETQ. The length of the CDR3 is 16 residues. The CDR3 region has the DNA TGCGCCAGCAGCTTGTATGAACAGCCGAACACCGGGGAGCTGTTTTTT. Amino acids: CASSLYEQPNTGELFF. Supplemented by reference TRBV5-1 and TRBJ2-2, the full variable domain reads KAGVTQTPRYLIKTRGQQVTLSCSPISGHRSVSWYQQTPGQGLQFLFEYFSETQRNKGNFPGRFSGRQFSNSRSEMNVSTLELGDSALYLCASSLYEQPNTGELFFGEGSRLTVL.

This clonotype was detected ten times or more. This chain links TRBV13 with TRBJ1-4; 10 nucleotides align to TRBD1. The CDR3 has 18 amino acids. The trim removed 5 bases at V and 4 bases at J, leaving 13 bases unmatched. CDR1 is PRHDT and CDR2 is FYEKMQ in the germline V gene (reference sequence). The CDR3 coding sequence is TGTGCCAGCAGCCCGCGTCCCGGGACAGGGGTTAATAATGAAAAACTGTTTTTT. Translating it yields CASSPRPGTGVNNEKLFF.

The V call is TRBV9, the J call TRBJ2-5; 12 bases fit TRBD2. Germline CDR1 reads SGDLS; CDR2 reads YYNGEE. This CDR3 has 15 residues. V lost 3 bases and J lost 3; bases outside the gene matches: 3. CDR3 amino acids: CASSATSGREETQYF. The CDR3 DNA reads TGTGCCAGCAGCGCGACTAGCGGGAGAGAAGAGACCCAGTACTTC.

This clonotype was seen at least ten times. The chain has TRBV9 and TRBJ2-6; 8 nucleotides align to TRBD2. The V gene end was trimmed by 0 bases and the J gene end by 0 bases; junction bases not matched to a gene: 8. CDR3 length equals 19 residues. The germline V gene has CDR1 SGDLS and CDR2 YYNGEE. CDR3 residues: CASSVDPLAGFSGANVLTF. Here the CDR3 DNA reads TGTGCCAGCAGCGTAGATCCCCTAGCGGGCTTCTCTGGGGCCAACGTCCTGACTTTC.

There are many counts of this clonotype. This chain joins TRBV7-9 and TRBJ2-3, with unresolved D. Germline CDR1 reads SEHNR; CDR2 reads FQNEAQ (reference sequence). Trimming stripped 6 bases from V and 6 bases from J, with 10 bases between. This CDR3 has 12 amino acids. The CDR3 DNA follows: TGTGCCAGCAGTCTTCTCGGGGATACGCAGTATTTT. Encoded protein: CASSLLGDTQYF.